A single T cell receptor beta chain is shown here with its context. This sample was included in a study of shared clonotypes between healthy human individuals. TCRdb's table, derived via immunoSEQ multiplex PCR, lists solely in-frame clones and lacks some. The sample includes over 1.5 million clones, 95% to 99% of them seen just once. V gave up 4 bases and J gave up 6 bases, with 17 bases separating them. The CDR3 has 14 residues. The germline CDR1 and CDR2 sequences are SGDLS and YYNGEE. This TCR was sampled from a man aged 25-45 years in good health. The sample consisted of naive CD4+ T cells sorted from blood. The sample's subset: CD45RA+ positively selected. V is TRBV9 and J is TRBJ2-7; D might be TRBD1 (6 bases). CDR3 amino acids: CASSTTGTTIEQYF. The CDR3 DNA is TGTGCCAGCAGCACAACCGGGACAACCATCGAGCAGTACTTC.